The present T cell receptor beta chain was sequenced within a study of blood T cell repertoires in COVID-19. Study-level background: The United States, Italy and Spain provided the acute and convalescent COVID-19 samples.

There are 13 residues in the CDR3. The germline V and J ends were trimmed by 5 bases and 3 bases, with 7 bases remaining between them. From germline, CDR1 is SGHTA and CDR2 FQGNSA. Sequenced by immunoSEQ multiplex PCR; TCRdb stores in-frame clones only, minus some. The sample gives about 180,000 clones, around 80% of which show up once; around 6.3% is in the top ten. The sequence derives from a man aged 70-80 years with active or convalescent COVID-19. The specimen was peripheral blood. This chain links TRBV7-2 with TRBJ2-2; D might be TRBD1 (6 bases). This CDR3 is CASSQGHTGELFF. The CDR3 DNA sequence: TGTGCCAGCAGCCAGGGGCACACCGGGGAGCTGTTTTTT.